This T cell receptor beta chain derives from a study of early stage breast cancer tumors. Sequenced by immunoSEQ multiplex PCR; TCRdb stores in-frame clones only, minus some. The table has 25,000 to 35,000 clones, more than 65% seen once. This clone came up once. CDR1 SGHTS and CDR2 YDEGEE come from the germline V gene. The CDR3 runs to 17 residues. Losses at the gene ends were 1 base for V and 0 bases for J; bases not matched to a gene: 7. Material: blood. The chain uses TRBV5-8 and TRBJ2-1; 7 bases line up with TRBD2. This TCR derives from a person aged 35 to 50 with breast cancer. The CDR3: CASSLFLGGFSYNEQFF. CDR3 DNA: TGTGCCAGCAGCTTGTTTTTGGGGGGGTTCTCCTACAATGAGCAGTTCTTC.